A selection of T cell receptor beta chains follows, all from one sample in a study of T-cell memory formation after mild COVID-19. TCRdb fed the 5' RACE reads into MiXCR, producing one record per CDR3 protein. The repertoire consists of about 270,000 distinct CDR3 sequences, with around 15% occurring once and the leading ten covering approximately 25%. Material for sequencing was PBMCs or a T cell subset sorted from them (not recorded which). Receptors were obtained from a man younger than 35 who had mild COVID-19 (a few samples of this study predate the infection). Cell type and time point are not known. CDR3s include the opening cysteine and the closing phenylalanine or tryptophan. D genes are given only for firm matches. Clone size is shown for a subset of rows, as once, few, many or a class of expanded clone.

V	size	D	J	CDR3	DNA
TRBV7-6	.	TRBD1	TRBJ1-1	CASSPGTGVGTEAFF	TGTGCCAGCAGCCCCGGGACAGGAGTAGGCACTGAAGCTTTCTTT
TRBV11-2	few	.	TRBJ2-1	CASQDSRSYNEQFF	TGTGCCAGCCAGGACAGCCGCTCCTACAATGAGCAGTTCTTC
TRBV25-1	.	TRBD1	TRBJ2-3	CASSGTGTDTQYF	TGTGCCAGCAGTGGGACAGGGACAGATACGCAGTATTTT
TRBV6-1	.	TRBD1	TRBJ1-2	CASSEGEGAKGYTF	TGTGCCAGCAGTGAAGGGGAGGGGGCGAAGGGCTACACCTTC
TRBV4-3	.	TRBD1	TRBJ1-2	CASSQMESRDRGHEAF	TGCGCCAGCAGCCAGATGGAGTCTAGGGACAGGGGCCATGAGGCCTTC
TRBV7-6	many	TRBD2	TRBJ2-3	CASSRAGPGRNTQYF	TGTGCCAGCAGCCGAGCGGGACCAGGGAGAAATACGCAGTATTTT
TRBV4-3	.	TRBD2	TRBJ2-3	CASSQDGAGVPDTQYF	TGCGCCAGCAGCCAAGATGGGGCGGGGGTACCAGATACGCAGTATTTT
TRBV7-2	few	.	TRBJ2-4	CASSLIPRHSVAKNIQYF	TGTGCCAGCAGCTTAATCCCTCGGCACTCCGTAGCCAAAAACATTCAGTACTTC
TRBV11-2	.	TRBD2	TRBJ2-7	CASSLDIPSGGVYEQYF	TGTGCCAGCAGCTTAGATATCCCTAGCGGGGGGGTATACGAGCAGTACTTC
TRBV7-2	.	TRBD2	TRBJ2-1	CASSDTSGGAWEQFF	TGTGCCAGCAGCGACACTAGCGGGGGGGCGTGGGAGCAGTTCTTC
TRBV28	.	.	TRBJ2-7	CASRPPQVSSYEQYF	TGTGCCAGCAGACCCCCCCAGGTGAGCTCCTACGAGCAGTACTTC
TRBV5-1	few	.	TRBJ2-1	CASSRTGFDNEQFF	TGCGCCAGCAGCCGTACAGGGTTCGACAATGAGCAGTTCTTC
TRBV29-1	.	.	TRBJ2-7	CSAIRDASSYEQYF	TGCAGCGCTATCCGGGACGCCAGCTCCTACGAGCAGTACTTC
TRBV27	.	.	TRBJ2-2	CASSLFGGLDRRHTGELFF	TGTGCCAGCAGTTTATTTGGGGGCTTAGATCGACGGCACACCGGGGAGCTGTTTTTT
TRBV7-2	.	TRBD2	TRBJ2-3	CASSSLAGAAPDTQYF	TGTGCCAGCAGCTCTCTAGCGGGGGCCGCGCCGGATACGCAGTATTTT
TRBV20-1	few	.	TRBJ2-5	CSARDESGTQETQYF	TGCAGTGCTAGAGATGAATCCGGGACCCAAGAGACCCAGTACTTC
TRBV12-3/TRBV12-4	.	.	TRBJ2-5	CASSTGLFQQETQYF	TGTGCCAGCAGTACTGGCCTTTTTCAACAAGAGACCCAGTACTTC
TRBV4-3	.	TRBD1	TRBJ1-2	CASSLDRTYGYTF	TGCGCCAGCAGCCTGGACAGGACCTATGGCTACACCTTC
TRBV7-3	.	TRBD1	TRBJ2-2	CASSLGGQGIGELFF	TGTGCCAGCAGCTTAGGGGGACAGGGAATCGGGGAGCTGTTTTTT
TRBV27	many	.	TRBJ1-1	CASSWGDQNTEAFF	TGTGCCAGCTCCTGGGGGGACCAGAACACTGAAGCTTTCTTT
TRBV18	.	.	TRBJ1-6	CASSPRLDSSGSPLHF	TGTGCCAGCTCACCAAGGCTGGACAGCTCGGGTTCACCCCTCCACTTT
TRBV5-1	.	.	TRBJ2-3	CASSVVGVGDTQYF	TGCGCCAGCAGCGTCGTCGGGGTGGGAGATACGCAGTATTTT
TRBV4-1	.	TRBD2	TRBJ2-5	CASSSRGGLETQYF	TGCGCCAGCAGCTCCCGGGGGGGCCTAGAGACCCAGTACTTC
TRBV7-6	few	TRBD2	TRBJ2-1	CASSWGEGQFF	TGTGCCAGCAGTTGGGGGGAGGGGCAGTTCTTC
TRBV27	.	.	TRBJ1-5	CASRTAGDQPQHF	TGTGCCAGCAGGACAGCCGGAGATCAGCCCCAGCATTTT
TRBV4-1	.	.	TRBJ1-5	CASSLPFLPPQHF	TGCGCCAGCAGCCTACCCTTTTTACCGCCCCAGCATTTT
TRBV2	many	TRBD1	TRBJ2-5	CASPGTGARETQYF	TGTGCCAGCCCCGGGACAGGGGCAAGGGAGACCCAGTACTTC
TRBV4-3	.	TRBD1	TRBJ1-6	CASSQGEGQGNSPLHF	TGCGCCAGCAGCCAAGGAGAGGGACAGGGAAATTCACCCCTCCACTTT
TRBV14	.	.	TRBJ1-1	CASSRGQPNTEAFF	TGTGCCAGCAGCCGTGGGCAGCCAAACACTGAAGCTTTCTTT
TRBV20-1	few	.	TRBJ1-6	CSARDGRSSYNSPLHF	TGCAGTGCTAGAGATGGCAGGAGCTCCTATAATTCACCCCTCCACTTT
TRBV7-3	.	.	TRBJ2-5	CASSRSNEGTQYF	TGTGCCAGCAGCCGCTCCAATGAAGGAACCCAGTACTTC
TRBV29-1	few	TRBD1	TRBJ2-3	CSGRDRRWDTQYF	TGCAGCGGCAGGGACAGAAGATGGGATACGCAGTATTTT
TRBV9	.	.	TRBJ2-4	CASSVGSVKNIQYF	TGTGCCAGCAGCGTAGGGAGTGTCAAAAACATTCAGTACTTC
TRBV11-2	.	.	TRBJ1-1	CASSLSTNTEAFF	TGTGCCAGCAGCTTATCCACCAACACTGAAGCTTTCTTT
TRBV6-6	.	TRBD1	TRBJ1-1	CASSATGTENTEAFF	TGTGCCAGCAGTGCAACCGGGACAGAGAACACTGAAGCTTTCTTT
TRBV5-1	few	.	TRBJ2-7	CASGSWAGSEQYF	TGCGCCAGCGGTTCGTGGGCAGGGAGTGAGCAGTACTTC
TRBV29-1	few	.	TRBJ2-2	CSVGRSTGELFF	TGCAGCGTTGGAAGGAGCACCGGGGAGCTGTTTTTT
TRBV5-6	.	TRBD1	TRBJ2-7	CASSLLQGNEQYF	TGTGCCAGCAGCTTGTTACAGGGGAACGAGCAGTACTTC
TRBV6-5	few	.	TRBJ2-3	CASRLPGARDTQYF	TGTGCCAGCCGACTCCCGGGGGCCCGAGATACGCAGTATTTT
TRBV5-1	few	.	TRBJ1-2	CASSGAGIYGYTF	TGCGCCAGCAGCGGTGCCGGGATCTATGGCTACACCTTC
TRBV6-2/TRBV6-3	few	.	TRBJ2-1	CASSYPREQFF	TGTGCCAGCAGTTACCCCAGAGAGCAGTTCTTC
TRBV7-9	.	.	TRBJ2-5	CASSLVWDAAETQYF	TGTGCCAGCAGCTTAGTGTGGGACGCAGCAGAGACCCAGTACTTC
TRBV20-1	.	.	TRBJ2-1	CSARDLQSYYNEQFF	TGCAGTGCTAGAGATTTACAGTCCTACTACAATGAGCAGTTCTTC
TRBV12-3/TRBV12-4	few	TRBD1	TRBJ2-2	CASSTGGRYTGELFF	TGTGCCAGCAGTACAGGGGGCCGTTACACCGGGGAGCTGTTTTTT
TRBV4-1	few	TRBD1	TRBJ1-4	CASSPGTGKEKLFF	TGCGCCAGCAGCCCGGGGACAGGAAAGGAAAAACTGTTTTTT
TRBV7-2	.	.	TRBJ2-3	CASSLVGPSTDTQYF	TGTGCCAGCAGCTTAGTGGGACCGAGCACAGATACGCAGTATTTT
TRBV6-6	few	TRBD2	TRBJ2-5	CASSYPPGSGGAYETQYF	TGTGCCAGCAGTTATCCTCCTGGTAGCGGGGGGGCGTACGAGACCCAGTACTTC
TRBV5-1	.	.	TRBJ2-7	CASSWDHPYEQYF	TGCGCCAGCAGCTGGGACCATCCCTACGAGCAGTACTTC
TRBV20-1	few	TRBD1	TRBJ2-2	CSASPRDRAWTGELFF	TGCAGTGCTAGCCCCCGGGACAGGGCTTGGACCGGGGAGCTGTTTTTT
TRBV5-5	.	.	TRBJ2-5	CASSLYARIQETQYF	TGTGCCAGCAGCTTGTACGCACGGATACAAGAGACCCAGTACTTC
TRBV25-1	.	.	TRBJ1-2	CASAQGYGYTF	TGTGCCAGCGCACAGGGATATGGCTACACCTTC
TRBV12-3/TRBV12-4	few	.	TRBJ2-3	CASSRGRPTSTDTQYF	TGTGCCAGCAGCCGGGGACGCCCCACTAGCACAGATACGCAGTATTTT
TRBV2	.	TRBD2	TRBJ2-5	CASRSGGGPQETQYF	TGTGCCAGCAGGAGCGGGGGGGGACCCCAAGAGACCCAGTACTTC
TRBV7-3	.	.	TRBJ1-1	CASSNNGDTEAFF	TGTGCCAGCAGCAATAATGGGGACACTGAAGCTTTCTTT
TRBV10-2	few	.	TRBJ2-1	CAISDPSWLARRGQFF	TGCGCCATCAGTGACCCCTCCTGGCTAGCCCGGCGGGGGCAGTTCTTC